The next 29 T cell receptor beta chains were all read from a single sample in a study of cytomegalovirus exposure and HLA in healthy donors. PCR used 60 Vbeta primers and 13 Jbeta primers. The assay was immunoSEQ multiplex PCR, and TCRdb's table has in-frame clones only and misses some. This table has fewer than 250,000 clones, roughly 84% appearing once. Sequencing was done on a sample of PBMCs. The receptors here all came from a human donor in good health.

This chain connects TRBV6-1 to TRBJ2-1; 10 nucleotides match TRBD2. The CDR3 runs 20 residues. J was trimmed by 3 bases and V by 3 bases; bases with no gene match: 17. Germline V gene data show CDR1 as MNHNS and CDR2 as SASEGT. The DNA of the CDR3 is TGTGCCAGCAGTGATTCCACCTCTAGCGGGAGTTACGCACACTACAATGAGCAGTTCTTC. Its protein is CASSDSTSSGSYAHYNEQFF.

This rearrangement joins TRBV27 to TRBJ1-1; TRBD1 aligns across 8 bases. This CDR3 has 15 residues. Germline V CDR1 and CDR2: MNHEY, SMNVEV (reference sequence). J was trimmed by 6 bases and V by 4 bases; bases with no gene match: 10. The CDR3 protein is CASSYLGQGGSEAFF. CDR3 coding DNA: TGTGCCAGCAGTTACCTTGGACAGGGAGGATCTGAAGCTTTCTTT.

This chain uses TRBV6-1 with TRBJ2-3; 9 bases align to TRBD1. CDR1 is MNHNS and CDR2 is SASEGT in the germline V gene. J was trimmed by 2 bases and V by 8 bases; bases with no gene match: 5. CDR3 length: 14 residues. The CDR3 DNA reads as TGTGCCAGCTACCGGGACAGGGCCACAGATACGCAGTATTTT. Translation: CASYRDRATDTQYF.

The V gene is TRBV27, the J gene TRBJ2-3; 12 nucleotides agree with TRBD2. The CDR3 is 17 residues long. The germline V gene has CDR1 MNHEY and CDR2 SMNVEV (reference sequence). V lost 7 bases and J lost 4; bases outside the gene matches: 12. The CDR3 nucleotides read TGTGCCAGCACCCGCACAGGACTAGCGGGATTGTCAGATACGCAGTATTTT. Translated, it gives CASTRTGLAGLSDTQYF.

This clone was counted a single time. The chain recombines TRBV6-5 with TRBJ2-5; a weak D match, TRBD2 (5 bases). CDR1 and CDR2 from the germline V gene are MNHEY and SVGAGI. The germline V and J ends were trimmed by 6 bases and 5 bases, with 13 bases remaining between them. The length of the CDR3 is 13 residues. The CDR3 nucleotides read TGTGCCAGCAGCCCCCCGACGGGGGAGACCCAGTACTTC. As protein: CASSPPTGETQYF.

V usage is TRBV28 and J usage is TRBJ1-3; a possible D gene is TRBD1 (6 bases). The CDR3 covers 16 residues. CDR1 MDHEN and CDR2 SYDVKM come from the germline V gene. Trimming took off 5 bases at V and 6 bases at J, with 20 bases between the two ends. The CDR3 sequence: CASSTGTLPVENTIYF. DNA for the CDR3: TGTGCCAGCAGTACCGGGACACTCCCGGTTGAAAACACCATATATTTT.

The chain links TRBV21-1 to TRBJ2-7; the table's D call, TRBD1, has no DNA check behind it. TRBV21-1 is labeled a pseudogene. The CDR3 loop spans 16 amino acids. The CDR3 loop is CASSGTTGVYSYEQYF. The CDR3 DNA reads as TGTGCCAGCAGCGGTACGACAGGGGTATACTCCTACGAGCAGTACTTC.

This chain uses TRBV5-1 with TRBJ1-4, with TRBD1 matching over 9 bases. CDR1 SGHRS and CDR2 YFSETQ come from the germline V gene. After removal of 3 bases from V and 5 bases from J, the junction contained 5 bases not matched to a gene. The CDR3 loop spans 15 amino acids. This CDR3 reads CASSYTGGRNEKLFF. The CDR3 coding sequence is TGCGCCAGCAGCTACACAGGGGGCAGGAATGAAAAACTGTTTTTT.

The rearrangement joins TRBV29-1 to TRBJ2-7, with 9 positions matching TRBD1. CDR1 and CDR2 from the germline V gene are SQVTM and ANQGSEA. The CDR3 runs to 16 residues. The J segment lost 2 bases and the V segment lost 8 bases, leaving 16 bases of the junction unmatched. CDR3 coding DNA: TGCAGCCCCGAAGGGCCCCGGGACAGGGTCCCCTACGAGCAGTACTTC. Translating gives CSPEGPRDRVPYEQYF.

The V and J genes are TRBV28 and TRBJ2-3; tentatively, D is TRBD1 (5 bases). Trimming removed 7 bases from V and 0 bases from J, with 11 bases in between. The CDR3 consists of 14 residues. CDR1 is MDHEN, CDR2 SYDVKM, per germline. In DNA form, the CDR3 reads TGTGCCAGCACGGTTAGGGGAAGCACAGATACGCAGTATTTT. Protein sequence: CASTVRGSTDTQYF.

This chain uses TRBV19 with TRBJ2-1; 13 bases agree with TRBD2. V lost 6 bases, J lost 6 bases, and 8 bases stayed unmatched. Germline V gives CDR1 LNHDA, CDR2 SQIVND (reference sequence). CDR3 length: 16 amino acids. This CDR3 is CASSGTSGISLNEQFF. Written as DNA, the CDR3 is TGTGCCAGTAGCGGGACTAGCGGGATAAGTCTCAATGAGCAGTTCTTC.

This clone was detected once. The chain couples TRBV7-9 to TRBJ2-7; 8 nucleotides agree with TRBD1. Germline V lookup: CDR1 SEHNR, CDR2 FQNEAQ (reference sequence). The CDR3 consists of 15 residues. Trimming took 5 bases from V and 3 from J; bases not matched to a gene: 9. This CDR3 is CASSHGTGPHYEQYF. In DNA, the CDR3 is TGTGCCAGCAGCCACGGGACAGGCCCCCACTACGAGCAGTACTTC.

This clone was found a few times. The chain employs TRBV21-1 and TRBJ2-1; the listed D gene, TRBD1, was not tested against the DNA. TRBV21-1 represents a pseudogene. This CDR3 is built from 17 residues. The CDR3, as DNA: TGTGCCAGCAGCTCATACGGGGACAGGGAGACATACAATGAGCAGTTCTTC. Amino acid sequence: CASSSYGDRETYNEQFF.

CDR3 region: CASISQGTGANVLTF. The CDR3 DNA is TGTGCCAGTATTTCTCAGGGGACTGGGGCCAACGTCCTGACTTTC. The rearrangement links TRBV19 to TRBJ2-6; tentative D call: TRBD1 (6 bases). Trimming took off 7 bases at V and 2 bases at J, with 12 bases between the two ends. Per the germline V gene, CDR1 is LNHDA and CDR2 is SQIVND (reference sequence). CDR3 size: 15 residues.

The chain recombines TRBV6-6 with TRBJ2-1; a weak D match, TRBD2 (5 bases). Trimming took 10 bases from V and 6 from J, leaving 10 bases between them. Germline V lookup: CDR1 MNHNY, CDR2 SVGAGI (reference sequence). The CDR3 has 11 residues. The CDR3: CATGVGNEQFF. Written as DNA, the CDR3 is TGTGCCACCGGGGTGGGCAATGAGCAGTTCTTC.

This clone was seen once. The chain links TRBV5-4 to TRBJ2-7; TRBD2 matches 15 bases. With 3 bases clipped from V and 6 bases from J, the junction kept 13 bases outside the gene matches. The germline V gene has CDR1 SGHNT and CDR2 YYREEE (reference sequence). The length of the CDR3 is 18 residues. CDR3 sequence reads: CASSYGLAGGPHQSEQYF. CDR3 DNA sequence: TGTGCCAGCAGCTATGGACTAGCGGGAGGGCCGCATCAGTCCGAGCAGTACTTC.

V usage is TRBV15 and J usage is TRBJ1-5, with D hard to call. The CDR3 is 16 residues long. Between the trimmed V and J ends, which lost 1 base and 1 base, there was a span of 11 bases. Germline CDR1 and CDR2: LNHNV and YYDKDF (reference sequence). The CDR3: CATSRVGQASNQPQHF. The CDR3 DNA reads TGTGCCACCAGCAGAGTTGGGCAGGCGAGCAATCAGCCCCAGCATTTT. The variable domain in full, with the rest retrieved from reference TRBV15 and TRBJ1-5, is DAMVIQNPRYQVTQFGKPVTLSCSQTLNHNVMYWYQQKSSQAPKLLFHYYDKDFNNEADTPDNFQSRRPNTSFCFLDIRSPGLGDTAMYLCATSRVGQASNQPQHFGDGTRLSIL.

J is TRBJ1-6 and V is TRBV9; the D gene is possibly TRBD1 (6 bases). Germline loops: CDR1 SGDLS, CDR2 YYNGEE. The V and J ends lost 4 bases and 7 bases respectively, with 12 bases between them. The CDR3 extends over 14 amino acids. The CDR3 here is CASSPAGVNSPLHF. CDR3 DNA sequence: TGTGCCAGCAGCCCGGCAGGGGTGAATTCACCCCTCCACTTT.

V usage is TRBV7-3 and J usage is TRBJ2-7; TRBD1 matches 9 bases. V shed 5 bases, J shed 6 bases, and the junction held 11 bases outside the gene matches. Germline CDR1 reads SGHTA; CDR2 reads FQGTGA. This CDR3 spans 15 amino acids. The CDR3 DNA reads TGTGCCAGCAGCATCAACCGGGACAGGGAAGGCGAGCAGTACTTC. Protein: CASSINRDREGEQYF.

This chain uses TRBV7-3 with TRBJ2-1; 11 bases match TRBD2. CDR3 length equals 18 residues. The ends lost 5 bases at V and 0 bases at J; junction bases unmatched: 9. CDR1 and CDR2 from the germline V gene are SGHTA and FQGTGA. The CDR3: CASSPGVAGGPSYNEQFF. Written as DNA, the CDR3 is TGTGCCAGCAGCCCCGGGGTAGCGGGAGGGCCCTCCTACAATGAGCAGTTCTTC.

V is TRBV7-3 and J is TRBJ2-7; TRBD1 might be the D (6 bases). CDR3 length: 15 residues. Trimming stripped 0 bases from V and 5 bases from J, with 14 bases between. The germline gives CDR1 SGHTA, CDR2 FQGTGA. The CDR3 sequence is CASSLTGTKAHEQYF. The CDR3 nucleotides are TGTGCCAGCAGCTTAACAGGGACAAAGGCCCACGAGCAGTACTTC.

On this clone itself: This specimen includes other DNA sequences encoding the same CDR3. The rearrangement joins TRBV9 to TRBJ2-7, with 9 bases identical to TRBD1. The CDR3 spans 14 residues. Trimming cost V 0 bases and J 3 bases; bases outside gene matches: 1. CDR1 and CDR2 from the germline V gene are SGDLS and YYNGEE. CDR3 residues: CASSVGQGGYEQYF. The CDR3 nucleotides read TGTGCCAGCAGCGTAGGACAGGGGGGCTACGAGCAGTACTTC.

This chain uses TRBV5-6 with TRBJ1-1; D possibly corresponds to TRBD1 (6 bases). Trimming took off 3 bases at V and 11 bases at J, with 26 bases between the two ends. The CDR3 runs 16 residues. CDR1 SGHDT and CDR2 YYEEEE come from the germline V gene. The CDR3 nucleotides read TGTGCCAGCAGCTGGGACACATATTGTCGCTATTCCGGGGCTTTCTTT. Amino acid sequence: CASSWDTYCRYSGAFF.

The rearrangement uses TRBV7-2 and TRBJ2-5; 7 bases align to TRBD2. The CDR3 is 14 residues long. Germline assignment: CDR1 SGHTA and CDR2 FQGNSA. The V gene end was trimmed by 2 bases and the J gene end by 4 bases; junction bases not matched to a gene: 4. CDR3 residues: CASSLMGGGETQYF. For the CDR3, the DNA is TGTGCCAGCAGCTTAATGGGGGGGGGAGAGACCCAGTACTTC.

As concerns this clone: The CDR3 carries no conserved terminal phenylalanine or tryptophan, so it likely arises from a read error. The limits of the CDR3 on the DNA are not certain, so only TCRdb's listed CDR3 is given. This chain links TRBV28 with TRBJ2-7; the table's TRBD1 call for D was not verified on the DNA. Per germline, CDR1 MDHEN and CDR2 SYDVKM. Both ends counted, the CDR3 spans 11 residues. CDR3 region: CASSDDRVPQY.

The chain uses TRBV28 and TRBJ1-1, with a tentative D call TRBD1 (5 bases). The V end was cut by 4 bases, the J end by 7 bases, with 19 bases between. CDR3 length equals 15 residues. The germline CDR1 and CDR2 sequences are MDHEN and SYDVKM. DNA of the CDR3: TGTGCCAGCAGTTCCCCGGGACTCGGAGAGTTTGAAGCTTTCTTT. The encoded protein is CASSSPGLGEFEAFF.

The rearrangement links TRBV15 to TRBJ2-3, with D possibly TRBD2 on 5 matching bases. The V gene's germline CDR1 is LNHNV and CDR2 YYDKDF (reference sequence). The CDR3 runs 14 residues. V dropped 1 base and J dropped 5 bases, with 10 bases sitting between them. The CDR3 sequence is CATSRAREGDTQYF. In nucleotides, the CDR3 is TGTGCCACCAGCAGAGCCCGCGAGGGAGATACGCAGTATTTT.

This chain connects TRBV25-1 to TRBJ2-1; 14 bases map to TRBD2. Germline CDR1 reads MGHDK; CDR2 reads SYGVNS. With 5 bases clipped from V and 9 bases from J, the junction kept 6 bases outside the gene matches. This CDR3 region has 15 residues. The chain's CDR3 is CASSYRLAGGGEQFF. In DNA, the CDR3 is TGTGCCAGCAGTTACAGACTAGCGGGAGGGGGTGAGCAGTTCTTC.

This clone was found a few times. The CDR3 sequence is CASSPIEARRGDEQFF. For the CDR3, the DNA is TGTGCCAGCAGTCCTATCGAAGCCCGACGGGGGGATGAGCAGTTCTTC. V usage is TRBV2 and J usage is TRBJ2-1; 7 nucleotides align to TRBD2. This CDR3 comprises 16 residues. Per germline, CDR1 SNHLY and CDR2 FYNNEI. V lost 5 bases to trimming and J lost 8 bases; unmatched junction nucleotides: 15. Filled out from reference TRBV2 and TRBJ2-1, the complete variable domain reads EPEVTQTPSHQVTQMGQEVILRCVPISNHLYFYWYRQILGQKVEFLVSFYNNEISEKSEIFDDQFSVERPDGSNFTLKIRSTKLEDSAMYFCASSPIEARRGDEQFFGPGTRLTVL.